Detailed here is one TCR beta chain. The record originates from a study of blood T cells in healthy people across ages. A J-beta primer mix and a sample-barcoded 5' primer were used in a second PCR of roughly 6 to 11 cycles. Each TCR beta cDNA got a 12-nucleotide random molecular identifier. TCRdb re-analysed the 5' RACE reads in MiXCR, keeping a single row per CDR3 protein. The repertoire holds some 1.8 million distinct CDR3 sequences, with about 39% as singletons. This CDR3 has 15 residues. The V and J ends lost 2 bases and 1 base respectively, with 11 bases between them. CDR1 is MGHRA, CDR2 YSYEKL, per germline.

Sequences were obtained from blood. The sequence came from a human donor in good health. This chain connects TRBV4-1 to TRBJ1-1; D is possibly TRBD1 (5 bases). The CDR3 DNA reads TGCGCCAGCAGCCAACCCCCGCAGGGGAACACTGAAGCTTTCTTT. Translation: CASSQPPQGNTEAFF.